Listed below are T cell receptor beta chains from one sample, sequenced in a study of shared clonotypes between healthy human individuals. Sequencing used immunoSEQ multiplex PCR; TCRdb keeps in-frame clones, though not all of them. The profile shows over 300,000 clones, around nine tenths of them singletons. The sample consisted of memory CD8+ T cells sorted from blood. Receptor source: a man younger than 35 in good health. The CDR3 runs from the conserved cysteine through the conserved F or W. D genes are given only for firm matches.

v_call: TRBV5-1; d_call: TRBD1; j_call: TRBJ2-1; cdr3_aa: CASNFGQGDEQFF
v_call: TRBV13; d_call: TRBD2; j_call: TRBJ2-1; cdr3_aa: CASSLRGDDNEQFF
v_call: TRBV6-1; d_call: TRBD1; j_call: TRBJ1-6; cdr3_aa: CASSAVKGTAYLRGSPLHF
v_call: TRBV7-2; d_call: NA; j_call: TRBJ2-1; cdr3_aa: CASSFLLLWGFRDEQFF
v_call: TRBV5-3; d_call: TRBD1; j_call: TRBJ1-2; cdr3_aa: CARSLQGQGGYTF
v_call: TRBV5-1; d_call: TRBD1; j_call: TRBJ2-7; cdr3_aa: CASSLGQGAFYEQYF
v_call: TRBV9; d_call: NA; j_call: TRBJ2-1; cdr3_aa: CASSVYSAVPVLDEQFF
v_call: TRBV2; d_call: NA; j_call: TRBJ2-2; cdr3_aa: CASRQGHQGLAGELFF
v_call: TRBV27; d_call: TRBD2; j_call: TRBJ2-5; cdr3_aa: CASSSLLAGAQETQYF
v_call: TRBV4-3; d_call: TRBD1; j_call: TRBJ2-7; cdr3_aa: CASSQGIGGQGYEQYF